These 15 T cell receptor beta chains came from one sample sequenced in a study of blood T cell repertoires in COVID-19. The data were produced by immunoSEQ multiplex PCR, yet TCRdb's version contains in-frame clones alone and is incomplete. This sample carries over 55,000 clones, roughly 83% of them seen once, and the ten largest clones take roughly 10%. The sample consisted of peripheral blood. All receptors come from a man in his fifties with COVID-19, enrolled during active disease.

The J gene is TRBJ2-5, the V gene TRBV5-4; a weak D match, TRBD2 (6 bases). Trimming removed 0 bases from V and 5 bases from J, with 14 bases in between. The CDR3 runs to 15 residues. Looked up from germline, CDR1 is SGHNT and CDR2 is YYREEE (reference sequence). DNA for the CDR3: TGTGCCAGCAGCTTGGCGGGAGTTGGAGGGGAGACCCAGTACTTC. This codes for CASSLAGVGGETQYF.

The chain employs TRBV5-5 and TRBJ1-3; 11 nucleotides match TRBD1. CDR3 length: 16 amino acids. With 3 bases clipped from V and 2 bases from J, the junction kept 4 bases outside the gene matches. Per the germline V gene, CDR1 is SGHKS and CDR2 is YYEKEE (reference sequence). The CDR3 protein is CASSSGTGGTGNTIYF. CDR3 coding DNA: TGTGCCAGCAGCTCAGGGACAGGGGGAACTGGAAACACCATATATTTT.

The genes are TRBV10-2 and TRBJ1-5, with D uncertain. The V end was cut by 4 bases, the J end by 4 bases, with 5 bases between. The CDR3 contains 12 residues. The germline V gene has CDR1 WSHSY and CDR2 SAAADI. The CDR3 sequence is CASSVENQPQHF. CDR3 bases: TGCGCCAGCAGTGTAGAGAATCAGCCCCAGCATTTT.

The sample holds a few counts of this clone. The J gene is TRBJ1-5, the V gene TRBV12-3 or TRBV12-4; a weak D match, TRBD1 (5 bases). The germline V and J ends were trimmed by 6 bases and 6 bases, with 12 bases remaining between them. The CDR3 contains 13 residues. Written as DNA, the CDR3 is TGTGCCAGCAGCCGCGGGGCCTCTCAGCCCCAGCATTTT. Translating it yields CASSRGASQPQHF.

The genes are TRBV19 and TRBJ2-7, with 9 bases matching TRBD1. Per germline, CDR1 LNHDA and CDR2 SQIVND (reference sequence). J gave up 5 bases and V 7 bases, and 15 bases lay outside the gene matches. There are 16 residues in the CDR3. CDR3 in amino acids: CASTPVAGQGFHEQYF. The CDR3 DNA follows: TGTGCCAGTACCCCCGTTGCGGGACAGGGCTTCCACGAGCAGTACTTC.

This clone appeared a few times. CDR3 nucleotide sequence: TGTGCCATCAGTCCTCCGGGACAGGGGGACGGTCGCATACTCTCTGGAAACACCATATATTTT. Translating gives CAISPPGQGDGRILSGNTIYF. The V call is TRBV10-3, the J call TRBJ1-3; 11 bases line up with TRBD1. The CDR3 extends over 21 amino acids. Trimming at V came to 5 bases and at J to 0 bases, leaving 18 bases not matched to a gene. Germline V gene lookup returns CDR1 ENHRY and CDR2 SYGVKD.

The genes are TRBV9 and TRBJ2-2, with a possible D match to TRBD2 (6 bases). CDR1 is SGDLS and CDR2 is YYNGEE in the germline V gene. Trimming left V 0 bases short and J 7 bases short, with 10 bases between. The CDR3 sequence is 14 residues long. The CDR3 region is CASSVDKGLGELFF. The CDR3 nucleotides are TGTGCCAGCAGCGTAGACAAGGGACTCGGGGAGCTGTTTTTT.

The chain recombines TRBV28 with TRBJ2-7; TRBD1 matches at 8 bases. Germline V gene data show CDR1 as MDHEN and CDR2 as SYDVKM. The length of the CDR3 is 18 residues. V trimming: 4 bases; J trimming: 11 bases; junction bases outside the gene matches: 25. The CDR3 sequence is CASSSPRGPGQPGDTEYF. The CDR3 region has the DNA TGTGCCAGCAGTTCCCCCAGGGGGCCAGGACAACCGGGGGACACGGAGTACTTC.

The rearrangement links TRBV18 to TRBJ1-2; 8 bases line up with TRBD1. The CDR3 has 15 residues. J lost 0 bases, V lost 4 bases, and 4 bases had no gene match. The germline CDR1 and CDR2 sequences are KGHSH and LQKENI. In nucleotides, the CDR3 is TGTGCCAGCTCACTGACAGGGGTAACTAACTATGGCTACACCTTC. Its protein is CASSLTGVTNYGYTF.

This chain joins TRBV7-6 and TRBJ2-5; 12 bases map to TRBD2. With 6 bases clipped from V and 3 bases from J, the junction kept 5 bases outside the gene matches. The CDR3 contains 15 residues. In germline, CDR1 is SGHVS, CDR2 FNYEAQ. DNA for the CDR3: TGTGCCAGCAGTCATCTAGCGGGAGGGAAAGAGACCCAGTACTTC. Amino acid sequence: CASSHLAGGKETQYF.

The V call is TRBV30, the J call TRBJ1-4; 7 bases line up with TRBD1. Germline V gives CDR1 GTSNPN, CDR2 SVGIG (reference sequence). The CDR3 is 15 residues long. The V gene end was trimmed by 1 base and the J gene end by 7 bases; junction bases not matched to a gene: 9. The DNA of the CDR3 is TGTGCCTGGAGTGATACAGGGGTAACAAGTGAAAAACTGTTTTTT. This codes for CAWSDTGVTSEKLFF.

The V and J genes are TRBV2 and TRBJ1-1, with a weak D call TRBD1 (5 bases). Trimming took 7 bases from V and 3 from J, leaving 9 bases between them. CDR1 and CDR2 from the germline V gene are SNHLY and FYNNEI. The CDR3 spans 12 residues. CDR3 coding DNA: TGTGCCAGCACCGGGGGTTACACTGAAGCTTTCTTT. Encoded protein: CASTGGYTEAFF.

The chain has TRBV30 and TRBJ2-6; TRBD1 matches 9 bases. Germline CDR1 is GTSNPN and CDR2 is SVGIG (reference sequence). J lost 3 bases, V lost 3 bases, and 6 bases had no gene match. The CDR3 covers 16 residues. CDR3 in amino acids: CAWRDRGGSGANVLTF. The CDR3 region has the DNA TGTGCCTGGAGGGACAGGGGAGGGAGTGGGGCCAACGTCCTGACTTTC.

The chain links TRBV28 to TRBJ2-7; a possible D gene is TRBD2 (6 bases). The germline V and J ends were trimmed by 3 bases and 4 bases, with 10 bases remaining between them. The CDR3 consists of 13 residues. Per the germline V gene, CDR1 is MDHEN and CDR2 is SYDVKM. The CDR3 nucleotides read TGTGCCAGCAGTTTCGGGCGGGGTTACGAGCAGTACTTC. Its translation: CASSFGRGYEQYF.

This clone was counted a single time. This chain joins TRBV7-8 and TRBJ1-5; no firm D call. CDR1 SGHVS and CDR2 FQNEAQ come from the germline V gene. The germline V and J ends were trimmed by 6 bases and 0 bases, with 9 bases remaining between them. The CDR3 covers 14 residues. The CDR3 coding sequence is TGTGCCAGCAGAGTAGACACTAGCAATCAGCCCCAGCATTTT. Its protein is CASRVDTSNQPQHF.